These T cell receptor beta chains were read from a single sample in a study of blood T cell repertoires in COVID-19. Clones were read by immunoSEQ multiplex PCR, and TCRdb kept only the in-frame ones, dropping some. The sample has roughly 250,000 clones; around nine tenths are singletons. Specimen: peripheral blood. These receptors all come from a man aged 25 to 45 with acute or convalescent COVID-19. CDR3s include the opening cysteine and the closing phenylalanine or tryptophan. Each record gives: V gene, clone size, D gene, J gene, CDR3 DNA, CDR3 protein. D genes are given only for firm matches. Clone sizes are given selectively: once, few, many, or a class where the clone is expanded.

>TRBV6-5|NA|NA|TRBJ2-2
TGTGCCAGCATGAGGAGTTCGAACACCGGGGAGCTGTTTTTT
CASMRSSNTGELFF
>TRBV9|NA|TRBD1|TRBJ2-7
TGTGCCAGCAGCGGAGATACAGGGGTTGGCTACGAGCAGTACTTC
CASSGDTGVGYEQYF
>TRBV3-1/TRBV3-2|NA|TRBD2|TRBJ2-5
TGTGCCAGCAGCCAGCGGGGGGGCTTCGAGACCCAGTACTTC
CASSQRGGFETQYF
>TRBV27|NA|TRBD2|TRBJ2-2
TGTGCCAGCAGTTTATCCCGCCCCACTAGCGGGGTTGACACCGGGGAGCTGTTTTTT
CASSLSRPTSGVDTGELFF
>TRBV7-4|few|TRBD1|TRBJ1-5
TGTGCCAGCAGCTTACCCCCGGGACAGGGATGTAATCAGCCCCAGCATTTT
CASSLPPGQGCNQPQHF
>TRBV5-4|once|TRBD2|TRBJ2-1
TGTGCCAGCAGCCCGAGCGGGGTAATGGAGAATGAGCAGTTCTTC
CASSPSGVMENEQFF
>TRBV30|NA|NA|TRBJ1-6
TGTGCCTGGGGGGGCCCACCTAATTCACCCCTCCACTTT
CAWGGPPNSPLHF
>TRBV5-8|NA|TRBD2|TRBJ2-5
TGTGCCAGCAGCCCTGGACTAGCGGGAGGGCCGGGAGAGACCCAGTACTTC
CASSPGLAGGPGETQYF
>TRBV4-2|NA|NA|TRBJ1-2
TGTGCCAGCAGCCAAGACTTTGCGGGCGGGGTTGGCTACACCTTC
CASSQDFAGGVGYTF
>TRBV28|NA|TRBD1|TRBJ1-1
TGTGCCAGCAGTCCTGACAGGGTAAGAGGAGCTTTCTTT
CASSPDRVRGAFF
>TRBV19|few|NA|TRBJ2-1
TGTGCCAGTAGCCCGGACACGTACAATGAGCAGTTCTTC
CASSPDTYNEQFF
>TRBV20-1|NA|NA|TRBJ1-1
TGCAGTGCTAGAGATCAGGTTGGAGCTTTCTTT
CSARDQVGAFF